Shown below are 27 T cell receptor beta chains from a single sample sequenced in a study of T cells in Graves' hyperthyroidism and ophthalmopathy. There were TCR beta CDR3 regions amplified from RNA transcripts. TCR CDR3 regions were first amplified by RT-PCR with HTBI primers. TCRdb reprocessed the multiplex PCR reads via MiXCR and lists one record per CDR3 protein. There are approximately 370,000 distinct CDR3 sequences in the sample; about a sixth occur only once, and 34% lies in the top ten. The specimen sequenced was blood. The receptors derive from a woman in her twenties or thirties with Graves' hyperthyroidism that later progressed to Graves' ophthalmopathy.

CDR3 coding DNA: TGTGCCACCAAAACTATCCCAGGGGCGGTGAACACTGAAGCTTTCTTT. Translation: CATKTIPGAVNTEAFF. This chain joins TRBV11-2 and TRBJ1-1; possibly TRBD1 for D (6 bases). The CDR3 spans 16 residues. Germline CDR1 and CDR2: SGHAT and FQNNGV. The germline V and J ends were trimmed by 10 bases and 0 bases, with 21 bases remaining between them.

This clonotype was recorded at least ten times. The V call is TRBV7-6, the J call TRBJ2-7; 8 positions match TRBD1. The germline gives CDR1 SGHVS, CDR2 FNYEAQ. With 1 base clipped from V and 2 bases from J, the junction kept 4 bases outside the gene matches. The CDR3 is 15 residues long. The CDR3: CASSLGAGGPYEQYF. The CDR3 region has the DNA TGTGCCAGCAGCTTAGGGGCAGGGGGCCCCTACGAGCAGTACTTC.

This clonotype was detected ten times or more. V is TRBV13 and J is TRBJ2-1, with 9 bases that match TRBD2. V shed 4 bases and J 0 bases; nucleotides not matched to a gene: 10. The CDR3 is made up of 18 amino acids. Per the germline V gene, CDR1 is PRHDT and CDR2 is FYEKMQ (reference sequence). CDR3 DNA sequence: TGTGCCAGCAGCTCCTGGGGGCGGGAGGGCCACTCCTACAATGAGCAGTTCTTC. It translates to CASSSWGREGHSYNEQFF.

V gene TRBV6-1 combines with J gene TRBJ1-3; TRBD1 aligns across 7 bases. V shed 5 bases, J shed 3 bases, and the junction held 10 bases outside the gene matches. The length of the CDR3 is 16 residues. Germline V gene data show CDR1 as MNHNS and CDR2 as SASEGT. The CDR3 DNA follows: TGTGCCAGCAGTCCCTTACAGGGGACTTTTGGAAACACCATATATTTT. It codes for CASSPLQGTFGNTIYF.

This clonotype was seen at least ten times. V and J are TRBV27 and TRBJ2-1, with 9 bases lining up with TRBD1. The trim removed 5 bases at V and 5 bases at J, leaving 10 bases unmatched. This CDR3 is 16 amino acids long. Looked up from germline, CDR1 is MNHEY and CDR2 is SMNVEV (reference sequence). This chain's CDR3 is CASSNPGQGSHNEQFF. As DNA, the CDR3 is TGTGCCAGCAGTAACCCGGGACAGGGTAGTCACAATGAGCAGTTCTTC.

V and J are TRBV4-1 and TRBJ2-7; possible D gene TRBD1, 5 bases. CDR1 and CDR2 (germline): MGHRA, YSYEKL. The CDR3 length is 14 residues. V lost 2 bases, J lost 3 bases, and 11 bases lay in between. CDR3 sequence reads: CASSQLQENYEQYF. Here the CDR3 DNA reads TGCGCCAGCAGCCAACTACAGGAGAACTACGAGCAGTACTTC.

This clonotype has more than one count but fewer than ten. Being one base from a much bigger clone, this may be a read error. The genes are TRBV27 and TRBJ1-2; D is uncertain. The CDR3 is 15 amino acids. V was shortened by 8 bases and J by 4 bases, with 20 bases between the two germline ends. The germline CDR1 and CDR2 sequences are MNHEY and SMNVEV (reference sequence). Here the CDR3 reads CASGPRLGVLYGYTF. CDR3 DNA sequence: TGTGCCAGCGGTCCACGACTTGGGGTCCTCTATGGCTACACCTTC.

This clonotype was observed many times. This chain uses TRBV7-8 with TRBJ2-7, with 7 nucleotides matching TRBD1. The CDR3 length is 14 residues. V was clipped by 5 bases and J by 2 bases; unmatched bases: 6. Germline loops: CDR1 SGHVS, CDR2 FQNEAQ. CDR3 sequence reads: CASSKGTDAYEQYF. The CDR3 nucleotides are TGTGCCAGCAGCAAGGGGACAGATGCCTACGAGCAGTACTTC.

This clonotype showed up many times. The chain combines TRBV14 with TRBJ1-2, with 7 bases lining up with TRBD1. The CDR3 length is 17 residues. Trimming cost V 3 bases and J 1 base; bases outside gene matches: 11. CDR1 SGHDN and CDR2 FVKESK come from the germline V gene. Here the CDR3 DNA reads TGTGCCAGCAGCCAGCCCGCTACAGGGGACTTTAACTATGGCTACACCTTC. Protein product: CASSQPATGDFNYGYTF.

This clonotype was found many times. The chain employs TRBV12-3 or TRBV12-4 and TRBJ2-2; D gene ambiguous. The CDR3 loop spans 14 amino acids. V was pared by 5 bases and J by 0 bases, with 7 bases between. CDR3 amino acids: CASSVSTNTGELFF. The DNA for the CDR3 is TGTGCCAGCAGTGTCTCAACGAACACCGGGGAGCTGTTTTTT.

This clonotype was found many times. The V gene is TRBV30, the J gene TRBJ2-3; no definite D call. Germline loops: CDR1 GTSNPN, CDR2 SVGIG (reference sequence). V was trimmed by 4 bases and J by 0 bases, leaving 11 bases between them. This CDR3 spans 14 amino acids. This chain's CDR3 is CAWTLPSSTDTQYF. The CDR3 DNA follows: TGTGCCTGGACCTTACCTTCTAGCACAGATACGCAGTATTTT.

This clonotype has a count of ten or more. The rearrangement links TRBV19 to TRBJ1-5; 7 bases match TRBD1. This CDR3 has 13 residues. J was trimmed by 3 bases and V by 9 bases; bases with no gene match: 5. Looked up from germline, CDR1 is LNHDA and CDR2 is SQIVND (reference sequence). The CDR3 DNA follows: TGTGCCAGCAGAACAGGGGACAATCAGCCCCAGCATTTT. As protein: CASRTGDNQPQHF.

This clonotype showed up many times. The chain carries TRBV2 and TRBJ1-6; 9 positions match TRBD1. The V segment lost 9 bases and the J segment 9 bases; nucleotides outside the gene matches: 9. Per germline, CDR1 SNHLY and CDR2 FYNNEI. This CDR3 is 14 amino acids long. The CDR3 sequence: CASREQGASSPLHF. CDR3 DNA: TGTGCCAGTCGTGAACAGGGGGCTAGTTCACCCCTCCACTTT.

This clonotype was seen repeatedly, ten times or more. This rearrangement joins TRBV6-1 to TRBJ2-1, with 9 bases identical to TRBD1. CDR3 size: 16 residues. The ends lost 6 bases at V and 2 bases at J; junction bases unmatched: 8. Germline CDR1 MNHNS, CDR2 SASEGT. CDR3 coding DNA: TGTGCCAGCAGAGGTAACCGGGACAGGGCCTACAATGAGCAGTTCTTC. Residues: CASRGNRDRAYNEQFF.

This chain links TRBV4-2 with TRBJ2-7; 7 bases line up with TRBD2. The CDR3 runs 14 residues. V was pared by 4 bases and J by 3 bases, with 6 bases of the junction left unmatched. Looked up from germline, CDR1 is LGHNA and CDR2 is YNFKEQ. The CDR3 nucleotides read TGTGCCAGCAGCCCTAGCGGTTTTAACTACGAGCAGTACTTC. Amino acid sequence: CASSPSGFNYEQYF.

This clonotype has ten or more counts. V usage is TRBV2 and J usage is TRBJ2-5, with 8 bases aligning to TRBD2. This CDR3 is built from 14 residues. V shed 4 bases and J 4 bases; nucleotides not matched to a gene: 5. Germline assignment: CDR1 SNHLY and CDR2 FYNNEI. This CDR3 is CASSGSGSGETQYF. CDR3 in DNA: TGTGCCAGCAGTGGAAGCGGGAGTGGAGAGACCCAGTACTTC.

The table lists this clonotype with a few counts. The rearrangement uses TRBV19 and TRBJ1-1; possible D gene TRBD1, 6 bases. V lost 1 base and J 0 bases, leaving 12 bases between the germline ends. There are 16 residues in the CDR3. CDR1 LNHDA and CDR2 SQIVND come from the germline V gene (reference sequence). The CDR3 DNA reads as TGTGCCAGTAGTATAGGGGGGGGCCAACTGAACACTGAAGCTTTCTTT. Translating gives CASSIGGGQLNTEAFF.

This clonotype has at least ten counts. The rearrangement joins TRBV3-1 to TRBJ1-1; 7 bases line up with TRBD1. The CDR3 sequence is 12 residues long. Per the germline V gene, CDR1 is LGHDT and CDR2 is YNNKEL (reference sequence). V was pared by 3 bases and J by 6 bases, with 1 base of the junction left unmatched. In DNA, the CDR3 is TGTGCCAGCAGCCACACAGGGGCTGAAGCTTTCTTT. It specifies CASSHTGAEAFF.

V and J are TRBV7-6 and TRBJ1-3, with a weak D call TRBD1 (5 bases). CDR3 length: 15 amino acids. Trimming left V 4 bases short and J 0 bases short, with 10 bases between. The germline gives CDR1 SGHVS, CDR2 FNYEAQ. This CDR3 is CASSSQGFSGNTIYF. In DNA, the CDR3 is TGTGCCAGCAGCTCCCAGGGATTCTCTGGAAACACCATATATTTT.

The sample holds many counts of this clonotype. The V and J genes are TRBV28 and TRBJ2-1, with TRBD1 matching 7 bases. The length of the CDR3 is 13 residues. V was clipped by 10 bases and J by 9 bases; unmatched bases: 12. Per the germline V gene, CDR1 is MDHEN and CDR2 is SYDVKM. The chain's CDR3 is CATVLDRDGEQFF. The CDR3, as DNA: TGTGCCACCGTTCTCGACAGGGACGGTGAGCAGTTCTTC. Looking up the rest from reference TRBV28 and TRBJ2-1 gives the full variable domain: DVKVTQSSRYLVKRTGEKVFLECVQDMDHENMFWYRQDPGLGLRLIYFSYDVKMKEKGDIPEGYSVSREKKERFSLILESASTNQTSMYLCATVLDRDGEQFFGPGTRLTVL.

This clonotype appeared many times. The chain links TRBV12-3 or TRBV12-4 to TRBJ2-1, with D perhaps TRBD1 (7 bases). This CDR3 has 14 amino acids. The V end was cut by 4 bases, the J end by 5 bases, with 12 bases between. CDR3 in amino acids: CASSSGGWDNEQFF. CDR3 bases: TGTGCCAGCAGTTCAGGGGGGTGGGACAATGAGCAGTTCTTC.

The table lists this clonotype with a few counts. V is TRBV25-1 and J is TRBJ2-1; possibly TRBD2 for D (5 bases). The germline V and J ends were trimmed by 1 base and 8 bases, with 18 bases remaining between them. Germline V lookup: CDR1 MGHDK, CDR2 SYGVNS. The CDR3 has 16 amino acids. The CDR3: CASSESLSRVRDEQFF. The CDR3 nucleotides are TGTGCCAGCAGTGAATCCCTTTCGAGGGTAAGAGATGAGCAGTTCTTC.

On this clonotype itself: Its ends do not fully match the called genes, so a read error is possible. V usage is TRBV27 and J usage is TRBJ2-2, with TRBD2 identical over 9 bases. This CDR3 is built from 18 residues. CDR1 and CDR2 (germline): MNHEY, SMNVEV (reference sequence). The CDR3 reads CASSLWASGALNTGQLFF. The CDR3 nucleotides read TGTGCCAGCAGTTTATGGGCTAGCGGGGCCCTGAACACCGGGCAGCTGTTTTTT.

About this clonotype: The junction departs from the called germline gene at one end, perhaps through a read error. V usage is TRBV28 and J usage is TRBJ1-5; D may be TRBD1 (6 bases). The CDR3 has 14 amino acids. CDR1 MDHEN and CDR2 SYDVKM come from the germline V gene. The CDR3: CVSTSQGGDQPQHF. As DNA, the CDR3 is TGTGTCAGCACTTCACAGGGAGGGGACCAGCCCCAGCATTTT.

This sequence joins TRBV4-2 and TRBJ2-2; 8 positions match TRBD1. The CDR3 is 14 amino acids. In germline, CDR1 is LGHNA, CDR2 YNFKEQ. Trimming took 8 bases from V and 1 from J; bases not matched to a gene: 3. The chain's CDR3 is CASGGQGNTGELFF. The CDR3 bases are TGTGCCAGCGGCGGACAGGGGAACACCGGGGAGCTGTTTTTT.

The table lists this clonotype with a few counts. This rearrangement joins TRBV5-1 to TRBJ1-5; possible D gene TRBD1, 5 bases. V was trimmed by 0 bases and J by 1 base, leaving 8 bases between them. Germline V CDR1 and CDR2: SGHRS, YFSETQ. The CDR3 has 15 amino acids. This chain's CDR3 is CASSLDGDSNQPQHF. CDR3 bases: TGCGCCAGCAGCTTGGACGGGGACAGCAATCAGCCCCAGCATTTT. The whole variable domain, filled in from reference TRBV5-1 and TRBJ1-5, reads KAGVTQTPRYLIKTRGQQVTLSCSPISGHRSVSWYQQTPGQGLQFLFEYFSETQRNKGNFPGRFSGRQFSNSRSEMNVSTLELGDSALYLCASSLDGDSNQPQHFGDGTRLSIL.

This clonotype was picked up many times. The chain recombines TRBV29-1 with TRBJ2-5; D is perhaps TRBD2 (5 bases). The CDR3 runs to 13 residues. V was cut by 7 bases and J by 5 bases, with 17 bases left in between. The germline V gene has CDR1 SQVTM and CDR2 ANQGSEA. CDR3 sequence: CSALTDWEETQYF. Here the CDR3 DNA reads TGCAGCGCCCTCACGGACTGGGAGGAGACCCAGTACTTC.